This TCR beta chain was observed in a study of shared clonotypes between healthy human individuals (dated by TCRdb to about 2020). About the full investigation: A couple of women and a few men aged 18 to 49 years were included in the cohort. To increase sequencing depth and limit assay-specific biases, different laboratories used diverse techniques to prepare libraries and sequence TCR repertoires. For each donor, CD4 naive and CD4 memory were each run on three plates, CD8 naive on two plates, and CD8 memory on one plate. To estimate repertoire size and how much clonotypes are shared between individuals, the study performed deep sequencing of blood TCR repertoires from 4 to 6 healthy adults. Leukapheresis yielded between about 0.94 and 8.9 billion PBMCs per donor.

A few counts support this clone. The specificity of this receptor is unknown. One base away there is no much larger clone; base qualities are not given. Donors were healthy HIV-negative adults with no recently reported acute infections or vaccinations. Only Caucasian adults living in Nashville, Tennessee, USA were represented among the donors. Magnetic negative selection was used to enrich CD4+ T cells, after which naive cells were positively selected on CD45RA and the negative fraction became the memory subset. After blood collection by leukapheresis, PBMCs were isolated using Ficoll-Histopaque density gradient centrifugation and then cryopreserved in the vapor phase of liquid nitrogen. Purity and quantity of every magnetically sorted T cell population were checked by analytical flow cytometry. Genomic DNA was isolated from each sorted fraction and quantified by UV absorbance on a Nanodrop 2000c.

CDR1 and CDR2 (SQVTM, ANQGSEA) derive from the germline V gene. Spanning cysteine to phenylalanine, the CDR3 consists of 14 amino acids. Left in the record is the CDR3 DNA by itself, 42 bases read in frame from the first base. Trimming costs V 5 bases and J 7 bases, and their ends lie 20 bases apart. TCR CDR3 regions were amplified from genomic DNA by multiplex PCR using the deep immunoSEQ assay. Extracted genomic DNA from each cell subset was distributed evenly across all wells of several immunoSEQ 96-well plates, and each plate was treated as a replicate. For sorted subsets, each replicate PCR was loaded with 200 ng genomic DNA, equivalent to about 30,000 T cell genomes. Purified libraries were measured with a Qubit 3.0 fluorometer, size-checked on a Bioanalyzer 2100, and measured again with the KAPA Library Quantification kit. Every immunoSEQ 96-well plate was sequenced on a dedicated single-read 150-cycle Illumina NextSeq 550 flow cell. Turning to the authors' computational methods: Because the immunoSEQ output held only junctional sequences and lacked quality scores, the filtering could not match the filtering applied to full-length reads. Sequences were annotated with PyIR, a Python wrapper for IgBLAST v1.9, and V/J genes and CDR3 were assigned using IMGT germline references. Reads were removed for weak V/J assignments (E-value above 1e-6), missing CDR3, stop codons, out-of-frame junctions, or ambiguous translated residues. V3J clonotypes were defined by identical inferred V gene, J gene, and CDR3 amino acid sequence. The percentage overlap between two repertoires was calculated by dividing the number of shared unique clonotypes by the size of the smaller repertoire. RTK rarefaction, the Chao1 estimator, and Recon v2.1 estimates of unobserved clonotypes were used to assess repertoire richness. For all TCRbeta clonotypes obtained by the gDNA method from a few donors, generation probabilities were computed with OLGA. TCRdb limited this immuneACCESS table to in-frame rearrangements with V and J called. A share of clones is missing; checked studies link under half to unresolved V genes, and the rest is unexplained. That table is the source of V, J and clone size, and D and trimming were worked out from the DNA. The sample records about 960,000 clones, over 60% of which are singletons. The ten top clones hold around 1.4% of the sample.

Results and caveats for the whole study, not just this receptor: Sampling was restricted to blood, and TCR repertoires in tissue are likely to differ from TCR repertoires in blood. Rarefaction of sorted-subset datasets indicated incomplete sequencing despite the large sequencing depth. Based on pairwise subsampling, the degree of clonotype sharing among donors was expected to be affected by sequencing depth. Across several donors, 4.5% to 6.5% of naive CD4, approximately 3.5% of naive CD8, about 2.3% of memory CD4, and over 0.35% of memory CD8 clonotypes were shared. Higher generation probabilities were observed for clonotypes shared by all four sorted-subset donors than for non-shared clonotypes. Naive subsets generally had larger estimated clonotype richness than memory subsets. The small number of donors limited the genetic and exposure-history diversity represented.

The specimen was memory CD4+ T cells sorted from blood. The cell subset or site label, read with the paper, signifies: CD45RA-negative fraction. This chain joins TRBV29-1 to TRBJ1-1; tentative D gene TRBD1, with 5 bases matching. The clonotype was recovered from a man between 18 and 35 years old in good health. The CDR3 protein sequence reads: CSVSIGRGLGEAFF. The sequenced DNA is TGCAGCGTTTCTATTGGGAGGGGTTTGGGTGAAGCTTTCTTT.